This TCR beta chain was found in a study of cytomegalovirus exposure and HLA in healthy donors. PCR primers comprised 60 Vbeta and 13 Jbeta primers. Sequencing was performed with immunoSEQ multiplex PCR; in TCRdb, only in-frame clones are kept and a portion is missing. Found here are almost 95,000 clones, about 62% of them singletons; the top ten hold 3.5% to 4.5%. The study's findings and limits: Later, an analysis found that common viral pathogens appeared to be linked with several of the most significant clusters. The productive fraction for most TCR beta V segments was about 90% or about 30% in an earlier analysis. Indistinguishability led to the exclusion of some V segments, TRBV6-2 and TRBV6-3 included.

A word on this clone: Its target is not known.

Trimming pared 3 bases from V and 3 bases from J, leaving 11 bases between. The length of the CDR3 is 14 residues. Looked up from germline, CDR1 is MNHEY and CDR2 is SVGAGI. This chain connects TRBV6-5 to TRBJ2-5; D uncertain. This clonotype was sampled from a man aged 25-45 years in good health and CMV-seronegative. Specimen: PBMCs. CDR3 amino acids: CASSYDPIKETQYF. DNA of the CDR3: TGTGCCAGCAGTTATGATCCTATAAAAGAGACCCAGTACTTC.